The 2 T cell receptor beta chains below come from one sample, sequenced in a study of T-cell reconstitution after alpha-beta-depleted transplantation in children. Molecular barcoding with unique molecular identifiers was used for the TCRbeta library. TCRdb analysed the PCR reads with MiXCR anew, one entry per CDR3 protein. The sample holds about 610,000 distinct CDR3 sequences, approximately 10% seen once. The sequencing used PBMCs from the stem cell graft donor, collected from the stem cell graft. The receptor set was obtained from a human donor who donated a stem cell graft to a child with acute myeloid leukemia.

This clonotype was seen many times. Its ends do not fully match the called genes, so a read error is possible. This chain links TRBV5-1 with TRBJ2-7; D remains ambiguous. Germline V lookup: CDR1 SGHRS, CDR2 YFSETQ. This CDR3 is built from 12 residues. CDR3 amino acids: CASSAPSYEQYF. The CDR3 DNA is TGTGCCAGCAGTGCGCCCTCCTACGAGCAGTACTTC.

This clonotype came up many times. The J gene is TRBJ2-3, the V gene TRBV6-2 or TRBV6-3, with 8 bases aligning to TRBD1. This CDR3 spans 16 amino acids. Trimming took 6 bases from V and 1 from J; bases not matched to a gene: 9. Looked up from germline, CDR1 is MNHEY and CDR2 is SVGEGT. The CDR3 DNA reads TGTGCCAGCAGACCTAAGGACAGGGCGGGCACAGATACGCAGTATTTT. It codes for CASRPKDRAGTDTQYF.